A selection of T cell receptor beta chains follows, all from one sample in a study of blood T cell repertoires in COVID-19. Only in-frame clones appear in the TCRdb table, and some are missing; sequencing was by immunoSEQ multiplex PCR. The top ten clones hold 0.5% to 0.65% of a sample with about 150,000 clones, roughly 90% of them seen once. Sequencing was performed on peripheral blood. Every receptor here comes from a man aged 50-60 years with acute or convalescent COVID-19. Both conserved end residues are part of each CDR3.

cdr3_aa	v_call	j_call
CASSAAFDTQYF	TRBV9	TRBJ2-3
CASSLMRPGQGAKNIQYF	TRBV18	TRBJ2-4
CASSFDSLRETQYF	TRBV7-9	TRBJ2-5
CASSPHRANQPQHF	TRBV19	TRBJ1-5
CAISEHRDTEAFF	TRBV10-3	TRBJ1-1
CASSSLDKSNIQYF	TRBV6-2/TRBV6-3	TRBJ2-4
CASSVEAGGNTGELFF	TRBV9	TRBJ2-2
CAWSAPWTGRNEKLFF	TRBV30	TRBJ1-4
CASSLSPATGFLGYTF	TRBV7-3	TRBJ1-2
CASSPDRGPTQPQHF	TRBV19	TRBJ1-5
CASSRQEVSQPQHF	TRBV19	TRBJ1-5
CASSIGFAGEGIDTQYF	TRBV19	TRBJ2-3
CASSLRTEGGYGYTF	TRBV7-8	TRBJ1-2
CASRDYPANTGELFF	TRBV19	TRBJ2-2
CASSPRAGPNTGELFF	TRBV5-1	TRBJ2-2
CASSRPTSGFPHSYEQYF	TRBV10-2	TRBJ2-7
CASSPNRGDQPQHF	TRBV7-2	TRBJ1-5
CASSPMTGYSNQPQHF	TRBV7-8	TRBJ1-5
CASSLVSPRGSYEQYF	TRBV5-8	TRBJ2-7
CASSFSGTASPLHF	TRBV7-2	TRBJ1-6
CASSYTGFSYEQYF	TRBV7-2	TRBJ2-7
CASSLLPSYEQYF	TRBV7-3	TRBJ2-7
CASSQDLTLGNTIYF	TRBV4-1	TRBJ1-3
CASNIGQHTGELFF	TRBV19	TRBJ2-2
CASSIGTGSPEAFF	TRBV19	TRBJ1-1
CASSRRTGRDTGELFF	TRBV4-3	TRBJ2-2
CASSPPVAGPSGNTIYF	TRBV18	TRBJ1-3
CASSGLQGRQPQHF	TRBV10-2	TRBJ1-5
CASSSRQSTNEKLFF	TRBV5-8	TRBJ1-4
CASRRDREAYEQYF	TRBV6-5	TRBJ2-7
CATSPRPGQGFRTQYF	TRBV15	TRBJ2-5
CASSPAGGPWGTDTQYF	TRBV28	TRBJ2-3
CASSRLGTSGSNEQFF	TRBV4-2	TRBJ2-1
CAISGTGEITEAFF	TRBV10-3	TRBJ1-1
CASSVSPRGDTEAFF	TRBV9	TRBJ1-1
CASSVGLAGGETQYF	TRBV9	TRBJ2-5
CASSIVRRGTEAFF	TRBV19	TRBJ1-1
CASSLKPGSGNTIYF	TRBV7-2	TRBJ1-3
CASSFRKGAGEETQYF	TRBV28	TRBJ2-5
CASSPGSTDTQYF	TRBV9	TRBJ2-3